These 2 T cell receptor beta chains were sequenced from one sample in a study of blood T cell repertoires in COVID-19. The repertoire was sequenced with immunoSEQ multiplex PCR; TCRdb's copy has only in-frame clones and lacks some. This sample has about 100,000 clones, with almost 90% found just once. The specimen sequenced was peripheral blood. All receptors derive from a human donor in a cohort sampled during active COVID-19.

V is TRBV11-1 and J is TRBJ2-2; possibly TRBD1 for D (6 bases). Germline V gene lookup returns CDR1 SGHAT and CDR2 FQDESV (reference sequence). This CDR3 has 14 residues. V lost 5 bases and J lost 7, with 14 bases in between. The CDR3 spells CASSVSGVGGELFF. The CDR3 DNA follows: TGTGCCAGCAGCGTGTCAGGGGTGGGCGGGGAGCTGTTTTTT.

The chain employs TRBV2 and TRBJ1-5; D not resolved. This CDR3 is built from 13 residues. V was clipped by 5 bases and J by 9 bases, with 14 bases between them. The germline gives CDR1 SNHLY, CDR2 FYNNEI. The CDR3 sequence is CASSRPISGPQHF. The CDR3 nucleotides read TGTGCCAGCAGTAGACCGATATCAGGGCCCCAGCATTTT.